Each of the 21 T cell receptor beta chains below was sequenced from the same sample in a study of OX40 agonist ivuxolimab in advanced cancers. Here immunoSEQ multiplex PCR was the method, and the copy in TCRdb shows in-frame clones only, minus some. Altogether around 39,000 clones are present, around 80% being singletons, with the ten largest covering around 10%. Sequences were derived from CD4+ or CD8+ T cells sorted from blood, sampled in a trial of the OX40 agonist ivuxolimab. These receptors all stem from an adult with an advanced solid tumor such as melanoma, head and neck, liver or kidney cancer.

The CDR3 is CAWSVPDTQYF. As DNA, the CDR3 is TGTGCCTGGAGTGTACCGGATACGCAGTATTTT. The rearrangement links TRBV30 to TRBJ2-3; D not certain. Germline CDR1 is GTSNPN and CDR2 is SVGIG (reference sequence). V was shortened by 0 bases and J by 6 bases, with 4 bases between the two germline ends. CDR3 length: 11 amino acids.

This clone was detected only a few times. The chain recombines TRBV6-5 with TRBJ2-7, with D unresolved. The CDR3 runs 15 residues. Germline V gene lookup returns CDR1 MNHEY and CDR2 SVGAGI. Between the trimmed V and J ends, which lost 6 bases and 3 bases, there was a span of 18 bases. This chain's CDR3 is CASRDSRASSYEQYF. The CDR3, as DNA: TGTGCCAGCAGGGATTCTAGAGCCTCGAGCTACGAGCAGTACTTC.

The chain is built from TRBV27 and TRBJ2-3; D not resolved. Trimming removed 6 bases from V and 4 bases from J, with 11 bases in between. Germline V gene lookup returns CDR1 MNHEY and CDR2 SMNVEV (reference sequence). This CDR3 is built from 13 residues. Written as DNA, the CDR3 is TGTGCCAGCAGCCCGATTCGGGCAGATACGCAGTATTTT. Protein product: CASSPIRADTQYF.

V is TRBV7-8 and J is TRBJ2-1, with D possibly being TRBD1 (6 bases). Trimming stripped 4 bases from V and 3 bases from J, with 10 bases between. This CDR3 is built from 14 residues. CDR1 and CDR2 from the germline V gene are SGHVS and FQNEAQ. The CDR3 DNA follows: TGTGCCAGCAGCTCGGACAGAAACTACAATGAGCAGTTCTTC. Translating it yields CASSSDRNYNEQFF.

This clone showed up just a few times. This chain joins TRBV19 and TRBJ1-1; D gene uncertain. This CDR3 contains 12 residues. Trimming stripped 1 base from V and 3 bases from J, with 3 bases between. Germline CDR1 and CDR2: LNHDA and SQIVND (reference sequence). The CDR3: CASSIADTEAFF. CDR3 nucleotides: TGTGCCAGTAGTATAGCGGACACTGAAGCTTTCTTT. Complete variable domain (other parts from reference TRBV19 and TRBJ1-1): DGGITQSPKYLFRKEGQNVTLSCEQNLNHDAMYWYRQDPGQGLRLIYYSQIVNDFQKGDIAEGYSVSREKKESFPLTVTSAQKNPTAFYLCASSIADTEAFFGQGTRLTVV.

The genes are TRBV4-1 and TRBJ2-7; 7 positions agree with TRBD1. Per the germline V gene, CDR1 is MGHRA and CDR2 is YSYEKL. The CDR3 has 12 amino acids. V was pared by 4 bases and J by 6 bases, with 3 bases of the junction left unmatched. Here the CDR3 DNA reads TGCGCCAGCAGCCCGACAGGGTCCGAGCAGTACTTC. Amino acid sequence: CASSPTGSEQYF.

The rearrangement uses TRBV5-1 and TRBJ1-1; possibly TRBD1 for D (6 bases). CDR1 and CDR2 (germline): SGHRS, YFSETQ. Deletions cut 4 bases from V and 1 base from J, with 14 bases between. The CDR3 sequence is 15 residues long. CDR3 nucleotide sequence: TGCGCCAGCAGCCTCTGGACAGCGACGAACACTGAAGCTTTCTTT. Translation gives CASSLWTATNTEAFF.

V is TRBV6-4 and J is TRBJ1-1; possibly TRBD1 for D (5 bases). There are 14 residues in the CDR3. Germline-derived CDR1 and CDR2 are MRHNA and SNTAGT. With 2 bases removed from V and 0 bases from J, the gap between germline ends came to 7 bases. The CDR3 loop reads CASSDGQVNTEAFF. Here the CDR3 DNA reads TGTGCCAGCAGTGACGGACAAGTGAACACTGAAGCTTTCTTT.

The rearrangement joins TRBV28 to TRBJ1-2, with D hard to call. Germline lookup yields CDR1 MDHEN and CDR2 SYDVKM. The V end was cut by 6 bases, the J end by 0 bases, with 8 bases between. CDR3 size: 13 residues. DNA for the CDR3: TGTGCCAGCAGGGTATTAACTAACTATGGCTACACCTTC. It yields the protein CASRVLTNYGYTF.

The rearrangement uses TRBV2 and TRBJ2-7, with a tentative D call TRBD1 (6 bases). Germline V CDR1 and CDR2: SNHLY, FYNNEI. With 4 bases removed from V and 4 bases from J, the gap between germline ends came to 11 bases. This CDR3 spans 13 amino acids. CDR3 in DNA: TGTGCCAGCAGTGCGGACAGACCGTACGAGCAGTACTTC. It specifies CASSADRPYEQYF.

V gene TRBV4-2 combines with J gene TRBJ2-5; 7 bases fit TRBD1. Losses at the gene ends were 4 bases for V and 5 bases for J; bases not matched to a gene: 7. Germline V gene data show CDR1 as LGHNA and CDR2 as YNFKEQ. There are 14 residues in the CDR3. The CDR3 DNA reads as TGTGCCAGCAGCCCCATGGGACAGCTTGAGACCCAGTACTTC. This codes for CASSPMGQLETQYF.

The chain combines TRBV18 with TRBJ2-3; 10 nucleotides align to TRBD2. V lost 3 bases to trimming and J lost 2 bases; unmatched junction nucleotides: 8. Germline loops: CDR1 KGHSH, CDR2 LQKENI. This CDR3 spans 17 amino acids. This chain's CDR3 is CASSPLGLAVPTDTQYF. In nucleotides, the CDR3 is TGTGCCAGCTCACCGCTCGGACTAGCGGTCCCCACAGATACGCAGTATTTT.

The gene calls are TRBV9 and TRBJ1-2, with D possibly being TRBD1 (5 bases). The V gene lost 4 bases and the J gene lost 2 bases, with 12 bases spanning the gap. The CDR3 length is 14 residues. The germline gives CDR1 SGDLS, CDR2 YYNGEE. The chain's CDR3 is CASSPGHSNYGYTF. CDR3 coding DNA: TGTGCCAGCAGCCCCGGACACTCCAACTATGGCTACACCTTC.

The chain is built from TRBV11-3 and TRBJ2-1, with 10 bases that match TRBD2. The germline V gene encodes CDR1 SGHNT and CDR2 YENEEA. V shed 5 bases, J shed 9 bases, and the junction held 10 bases outside the gene matches. This CDR3 has 15 residues. CDR3 bases: TGTGCCAGCAGCCCCCGGGGTAGCGGGGGGTTTGAGCAGTTCTTC. Its protein product is CASSPRGSGGFEQFF.

The chain uses TRBV30 and TRBJ1-5, with D perhaps matching TRBD1 (5 bases). The CDR3 has 13 amino acids. Deletions cut 3 bases from V and 5 bases from J, with 11 bases between. The germline CDR1 and CDR2 sequences are GTSNPN and SVGIG (reference sequence). This CDR3 is CAWSGRGDQPQHF. CDR3 nucleotide sequence: TGTGCCTGGAGCGGGCGGGGCGATCAGCCCCAGCATTTT.

This CDR3 is CASSPGPLNTEAFF. For the CDR3, the DNA is TGTGCCAGCAGCCCCGGACCTTTGAACACTGAAGCTTTCTTT. The chain joins TRBV7-9 to TRBJ1-1; D remains ambiguous. CDR3 length: 14 amino acids. The germline V gene encodes CDR1 SEHNR and CDR2 FQNEAQ (reference sequence). The V end was cut by 5 bases, the J end by 0 bases, with 10 bases between.

The chain links TRBV5-3 to TRBJ1-1; a possible D gene is TRBD1 (5 bases). TRBV5-3 is an ORF; its function is uncertain. This CDR3 region has 12 residues. V lost 4 bases, J lost 3 bases, and 7 bases lay in between. The CDR3 DNA is TGTGCCAGAAGCGAAGGGGACACTGAAGCTTTCTTT. Its protein product is CARSEGDTEAFF.

In its sample, this clone was seen once. The rearrangement links TRBV6-6 to TRBJ1-3, with no clear D. The germline V gene encodes CDR1 MNHNY and CDR2 SVGAGI (reference sequence). V was pared by 0 bases and J by 2 bases, with 2 bases between. The CDR3 is 13 residues long. The CDR3 nucleotides read TGTGCCAGCAGTTACTCCACTGGAAACACCATATATTTT. It yields the protein CASSYSTGNTIYF.

J is TRBJ2-3 and V is TRBV30; 12 nucleotides line up with TRBD2. The V gene's germline CDR1 is GTSNPN and CDR2 SVGIG (reference sequence). The CDR3 spans 16 residues. After removal of 3 bases from V and 0 bases from J, the junction contained 4 bases not matched to a gene. The CDR3 loop reads CAWRPLAGGSTDTQYF. In DNA, the CDR3 is TGTGCCTGGAGACCTCTAGCGGGGGGGAGCACAGATACGCAGTATTTT.

The rearrangement uses TRBV6-1 and TRBJ2-1; the match to TRBD1 covers 7 bases. Trimming removed 4 bases from V and 3 bases from J; junction bases left unmatched: 3. The CDR3 is made up of 14 amino acids. Per germline, CDR1 MNHNS and CDR2 SASEGT. In DNA, the CDR3 is TGTGCCAGCAGTGGACGGACAGGCTACAATGAGCAGTTCTTC. Residues: CASSGRTGYNEQFF.

This sequence joins TRBV25-1 and TRBJ2-1; perhaps TRBD1 as D (6 bases). Trimming shortened V by 7 bases and J by 8 bases, and 15 bases separated the two germline ends. CDR1 is MGHDK and CDR2 is SYGVNS in the germline V gene. CDR3 size: 13 residues. This CDR3 is CASNFWGRDEQFF. CDR3 DNA: TGTGCCAGCAATTTCTGGGGGCGCGATGAGCAGTTCTTC.